Listed below are T cell receptor beta chains from one sample, sequenced in a study of T cell repertoires in cytomegalovirus infection. TCRdb re-analysed the reads in MiXCR, keeping a single row per CDR3 protein. The sample records around 740,000 distinct CDR3 sequences, about a third being singletons. The source material was PBMCs. The source of these receptors is a human donor in good health (CMV status not recorded). Some clones in this sample may be carry-over from other donors' samples. CDR3s include the opening cysteine and the closing phenylalanine or tryptophan. D genes are given only for firm matches. Size tells how often a clone was seen (once, few, many) or the class of an expanded clone, and some rows leave it out.

DNA	CDR3	D	V	J	size
TGTGCCAGCAGTGAAGCGCTTTACAGGGCAGGGGGCTACACCTTC	CASSEALYRAGGYTF	NA	TRBV6-1	TRBJ1-2	NA
TGTGCCAGCAGCGCGCAGGAAGCCTACGAGCAGTACTTC	CASSAQEAYEQYF	NA	TRBV5-4	TRBJ2-7	few
TGTGCCAGCAGTTTGAGGAAGGGACGAGGAGGCAATCAGCCCCAGCATTTT	CASSLRKGRGGNQPQHF	NA	TRBV28	TRBJ1-5	NA
TGTGCCAGCAGCTTAGGAGGCGGGCCGAAGAATGAGCAGTTCTTC	CASSLGGGPKNEQFF	NA	TRBV7-6	TRBJ2-1	NA
TGTGCCAGCAGCTGGGACTCGGGGGGGCGGACAGATACGCAGTATTTT	CASSWDSGGRTDTQYF	TRBD2	TRBV7-8	TRBJ2-3	many
TGTGCCAGCAGGTTAGCGGAAGGGAACCAAGAGACCCAGTACTTC	CASRLAEGNQETQYF	NA	TRBV4-2	TRBJ2-5	once
TGTGCCAGCTCACCACTCCGGGACAGGGGAAACTATGGCTACACCTTC	CASSPLRDRGNYGYTF	TRBD1	TRBV18	TRBJ1-2	NA
TGCAGCACAAGAGGGACAGCAAATGAAAAACTGTTTTTT	CSTRGTANEKLFF	TRBD1	TRBV29-1	TRBJ1-4	once
TGTGCCAGCAGTCCCCGGACTAGGGCCGGGGAGCTGTTTTTT	CASSPRTRAGELFF	TRBD2	TRBV28	TRBJ2-2	NA
TGTGCCAGCAGCTCCCAAGCGGGAGGCGAGACCCAGTACTTC	CASSSQAGGETQYF	TRBD2	TRBV7-2	TRBJ2-5	many
TGCAGTGCTCCCAGGGAAGGAAACACTGAAGCTTTCTTT	CSAPREGNTEAFF	NA	TRBV20-1	TRBJ1-1	NA
TGTGCCAGCAGTTTCGACAGGCCCCCCGACGAGCAGTACTTC	CASSFDRPPDEQYF	NA	TRBV12-3/TRBV12-4	TRBJ2-7	NA
TGTGCCAGCAGCTTAGAGCCAGGGTGGCATGGCTACACCTTC	CASSLEPGWHGYTF	NA	TRBV11-2	TRBJ1-2	NA
TGCAGCGAAGTACAGGGCGGAGAGACCCAGTACTTC	CSEVQGGETQYF	NA	TRBV29-1	TRBJ2-5	NA
TGTGCCAGCAGCTTAGGGCTACAGGGAAACACCGGGGAGCTGTTTTTT	CASSLGLQGNTGELFF	NA	TRBV7-8	TRBJ2-2	NA
TGTGCCAGCAGCTCGGGACAGGGTGCGGGAAACACCATATATTTT	CASSSGQGAGNTIYF	TRBD1	TRBV7-9	TRBJ1-3	NA
TGTGCCAGCAGCTTCGTGGGGCAGGGGACAGGGCAGCCCCAGCATTTT	CASSFVGQGTGQPQHF	TRBD1	TRBV7-2	TRBJ1-5	many
TGTGCCAGCAGGCCTAATCCGGCAAGCTCCTACAATGAGCAGTTCTTC	CASRPNPASSYNEQFF	NA	TRBV27	TRBJ2-1	NA
TGTGCCAGCAGCTTAAGGACAGGGGTGGGAGAGACCCAGTACTTC	CASSLRTGVGETQYF	TRBD1	TRBV7-9	TRBJ2-5	NA
TGTGCCAGCACCGAAAACGCCGCCTACAATGAGCAGTTCTTC	CASTENAAYNEQFF	NA	TRBV7-9	TRBJ2-1	NA
TGTGCCAGCAGCATGGGGGCTCCGCGGGGATGGAAACTGTTTTTT	CASSMGAPRGWKLFF	NA	TRBV7-8	TRBJ1-4	many
TGTGCCAGCAGTTCCAGGGGGCGGATCGATCAGCCCCAGCATTTT	CASSSRGRIDQPQHF	TRBD1	TRBV27	TRBJ1-5	few
TGTGCCAGCAGCTTGGGCTCAGGGGGAAACACCGGGGAGCTGTTTTTT	CASSLGSGGNTGELFF	TRBD1	TRBV7-6	TRBJ2-2	many
TGTGCCAGTAGTATCGGACTGCGTGAAGCTTTCTTT	CASSIGLREAFF	NA	TRBV19	TRBJ1-1	NA
TGTGCCAGCGCCCTAGGGGGAGGGCGGAGGGAGACCCAGTACTTC	CASALGGGRRETQYF	NA	TRBV27	TRBJ2-5	NA
TGTGCCAGCACTGACATCGCAACTAATGAAAAACTGTTTTTT	CASTDIATNEKLFF	NA	TRBV6-1	TRBJ1-4	NA
TGTGCCAGCAGCTTAGAGAGTCTAGCAAACAATGAGCAGTTCTTC	CASSLESLANNEQFF	NA	TRBV7-2	TRBJ2-1	many
TGTGCCAGCAGCTTACTTAATCAGCCCCAGCATTTT	CASSLLNQPQHF	NA	TRBV7-2	TRBJ1-5	many
TGTGCCAGCATGGGGGGCGATCAGCCCCAGCATTTT	CASMGGDQPQHF	NA	TRBV28	TRBJ1-5	NA
TGCGCCAGCAGCTTGGAAGGGCCGTTAAGTTATAATTCACCCCTCCACTTT	CASSLEGPLSYNSPLHF	NA	TRBV5-1	TRBJ1-6	NA
TGTGCCAGCAGCTCCCAACCCCTCGGACTAGCGATGAGTACGCAGTATTTT	CASSSQPLGLAMSTQYF	TRBD2	TRBV7-3	TRBJ2-3	NA
TGTGCCAGCAGCCCCTCTTTTCCCGGCACCATATATTTT	CASSPSFPGTIYF	NA	TRBV3-1	TRBJ1-3	few
TGCAGTGCTCTCGACTATTCTGAGGAAGCTTTCTTT	CSALDYSEEAFF	NA	TRBV20-1	TRBJ1-1	NA